One and the same sample provided the 32 T cell receptor beta chains below, sequenced in a study of blood T cell repertoires in COVID-19. Some clones are missing from TCRdb's copy, which holds only in-frame ones; the method was immunoSEQ multiplex PCR. The table includes around 130,000 clones, around 91% detected once. The sequenced sample consisted of peripheral blood. The source is a man aged 70 or older with active or convalescent COVID-19.

J is TRBJ2-1 and V is TRBV6-5; no reliable D call. There are 14 residues in the CDR3. Germline CDR1 is MNHEY and CDR2 is SVGAGI. V shed 6 bases and J shed 2 bases, with 11 bases lying between them. This CDR3 is CASRGGQPYNEQFF. CDR3 nucleotide sequence: TGTGCCAGCAGAGGCGGCCAGCCCTACAATGAGCAGTTCTTC.

The rearrangement links TRBV19 to TRBJ2-1; the match to TRBD1 covers 9 bases. The CDR3 consists of 16 residues. V was clipped by 5 bases and J by 2 bases; unmatched bases: 7. Germline CDR1 reads LNHDA; CDR2 reads SQIVND (reference sequence). The CDR3 coding sequence is TGTGCCAGTAGTGTCCCGGGACAGGGTACCTACAATGAGCAGTTCTTC. Translating it yields CASSVPGQGTYNEQFF.

The V and J genes are TRBV2 and TRBJ2-1, with 7 bases matching TRBD1. V lost 10 bases, J lost 6 bases, and 9 bases stayed unmatched. Germline-derived CDR1 and CDR2 are SNHLY and FYNNEI. The CDR3 is made up of 13 amino acids. Here the CDR3 DNA reads TGTGCCACCGCCGTTGACAGGGTCAATGAGCAGTTCTTC. This gives the protein CATAVDRVNEQFF.

The rearrangement joins TRBV12-3 or TRBV12-4 to TRBJ1-1; D unresolved. V lost 5 bases and J lost 1, with 5 bases in between. This CDR3 contains 12 residues. Here the CDR3 reads CASSTSNTEAFF. The CDR3 coding sequence is TGTGCCAGCAGTACATCGAACACTGAAGCTTTCTTT.

This clone was counted once. This rearrangement joins TRBV5-1 to TRBJ2-7; TRBD1 matches 7 bases. From germline, CDR1 is SGHRS and CDR2 YFSETQ. J was trimmed by 3 bases and V by 0 bases; bases with no gene match: 6. The length of the CDR3 is 15 residues. The CDR3 protein is CASSLGTGLNYEQYF. The CDR3 nucleotides are TGCGCCAGCAGCTTGGGGACAGGACTGAACTACGAGCAGTACTTC.

This clone showed up just once. The chain combines TRBV7-9 with TRBJ2-5, with D possibly TRBD2 on 6 matching bases. CDR3 length equals 13 residues. From germline, CDR1 is SEHNR and CDR2 FQNEAQ (reference sequence). V gave up 0 bases and J gave up 4 bases, with 6 bases separating them. The CDR3 here is CASSLAGGETQYF. DNA of the CDR3: TGTGCCAGCAGCTTAGCGGGGGGAGAGACCCAGTACTTC. Full variable domain (missing parts from reference TRBV7-9 and TRBJ2-5): DTGVSQNPRHKITKRGQNVTFRCDPISEHNRLYWYRQTLGQGPEFLTYFQNEAQLEKSRLLSDRFSAERPKGSFSTLEIQRTEQGDSAMYLCASSLAGGETQYFGPGTRLLVL.

The V and J genes are TRBV5-4 and TRBJ2-3; 7 nucleotides agree with TRBD2. The CDR3 totals 15 residues. Germline CDR1 SGHNT, CDR2 YYREEE (reference sequence). After removal of 2 bases from V and 7 bases from J, the junction contained 10 bases not matched to a gene. The CDR3 bases are TGTGCCAGCAGCTTACTAGAGGCCGGGGGGAATACGCAGTATTTT. Its translation: CASSLLEAGGNTQYF.

The genes are TRBV6-5 and TRBJ1-1; D possibly corresponds to TRBD1 (6 bases). This CDR3 has 12 residues. The germline V and J ends were trimmed by 8 bases and 9 bases, with 16 bases remaining between them. Germline V lookup: CDR1 MNHEY, CDR2 SVGAGI. CDR3 nucleotides: TGTGCCAGCGTACGGGACACCCGTAAAGCTTTCTTT. Protein product: CASVRDTRKAFF.

The table lists this clone with a few counts. The CDR3 spells CASTSSPVGDEQFF. For the CDR3, the DNA is TGTGCCAGCACCTCAAGCCCCGTAGGGGATGAGCAGTTCTTC. This chain joins TRBV7-3 and TRBJ2-1, with a possible D match to TRBD1 (5 bases). The CDR3 totals 14 residues. CDR1 is SGHTA and CDR2 is FQGTGA in the germline V gene. V lost 7 bases and J lost 8, with 18 bases in between.

The V gene is TRBV10-3, the J gene TRBJ2-1, with 8 bases fitting TRBD1. V shed 9 bases and J 9 bases; nucleotides not matched to a gene: 16. The germline CDR1 and CDR2 sequences are ENHRY and SYGVKD. This CDR3 has 15 amino acids. This chain's CDR3 is CAILGLPDRVPEQFF. Written as DNA, the CDR3 is TGTGCCATTCTAGGTCTTCCGGACAGGGTTCCTGAGCAGTTCTTC.

The chain couples TRBV5-6 to TRBJ2-1; TRBD2 matches at 16 bases. V trimming: 0 bases; J trimming: 13 bases; junction bases outside the gene matches: 10. The germline V gene encodes CDR1 SGHDT and CDR2 YYEEEE. The CDR3 runs to 17 residues. CDR3 DNA: TGTGCCAGCAGCTTGGGACCGACCGGGACTAGCGGGAGGGCCCAGTTCTTC. Its translation is CASSLGPTGTSGRAQFF. Filled out from reference TRBV5-6 and TRBJ2-1, the complete variable domain reads DAGVTQSPTHLIKTRGQQVTLRCSPKSGHDTVSWYQQALGQGPQFIFQYYEEEERQRGNFPDRFSGHQFPNYSSELNVNALLLGDSALYLCASSLGPTGTSGRAQFFGPGTRLTVL.

The chain joins TRBV11-1 to TRBJ2-7; D is perhaps TRBD1 (7 bases). The V gene lost 5 bases and the J gene lost 2 bases, with 16 bases spanning the gap. Germline V CDR1 and CDR2: SGHAT, FQDESV (reference sequence). The CDR3 has 15 residues. The CDR3 DNA reads as TGTGCCAGCAGCCGAACTACAGGGGAGGCCTACGAGCAGTACTTC. It codes for CASSRTTGEAYEQYF.

The V call is TRBV5-1, the J call TRBJ2-5; possibly TRBD2 for D (6 bases). The ends were cut back, 3 bases at V and 1 base at J, with 16 bases in the middle. The CDR3 length is 16 residues. CDR1 and CDR2 from the germline V gene are SGHRS and YFSETQ. The CDR3: CASSWRVAGSQETQYF. In DNA, the CDR3 is TGCGCCAGCAGCTGGAGGGTGGCAGGGTCCCAAGAGACCCAGTACTTC.

The chain uses TRBV19 and TRBJ1-5; possibly TRBD1 for D (5 bases). Germline CDR1 and CDR2: LNHDA and SQIVND (reference sequence). The CDR3 runs to 15 residues. V dropped 4 bases and J dropped 2 bases, with 12 bases sitting between them. As DNA, the CDR3 is TGTGCCAGTAGTAGGGCAGGGCAAGGCAATCAGCCCCAGCATTTT. This gives the protein CASSRAGQGNQPQHF.

This rearrangement joins TRBV2 to TRBJ1-3; 8 nucleotides agree with TRBD1. The CDR3 sequence is 13 residues long. CDR1 SNHLY and CDR2 FYNNEI come from the germline V gene. Trimming cost V 7 bases and J 7 bases; bases outside gene matches: 6. CDR3 in DNA: TGTGCCAGCACCCAGGGGGCAAAGAACACCATATATTTT. Residues: CASTQGAKNTIYF. Using reference TRBV2 and TRBJ1-3 for the parts outside the CDR3, the full variable domain is EPEVTQTPSHQVTQMGQEVILRCVPISNHLYFYWYRQILGQKVEFLVSFYNNEISEKSEIFDDQFSVERPDGSNFTLKIRSTKLEDSAMYFCASTQGAKNTIYFGEGSWLTVV.

The CDR3 sequence: CASSEGTASYNEQFF. CDR3 nucleotides: TGTGCCAGCAGTGAGGGGACAGCCTCCTACAATGAGCAGTTCTTC. The chain has TRBV2 and TRBJ2-1; 7 bases are a match to TRBD1. J gave up 0 bases and V 3 bases, and 2 bases lay outside the gene matches. This CDR3 has 15 residues. Germline assignment: CDR1 SNHLY and CDR2 FYNNEI.

The chain recombines TRBV5-1 with TRBJ2-3, with D possibly TRBD1 on 6 matching bases. The germline CDR1 and CDR2 sequences are SGHRS and YFSETQ. Trimming removed 0 bases from V and 4 bases from J, with 12 bases in between. The CDR3 length is 15 residues. CDR3 amino acids: CASSLDRVFPDTQYF. For the CDR3, the DNA is TGCGCCAGCAGCTTGGACAGGGTATTCCCAGATACGCAGTATTTT. The entire variable domain, with the rest obtained from reference TRBV5-1 and TRBJ2-3, is as follows: KAGVTQTPRYLIKTRGQQVTLSCSPISGHRSVSWYQQTPGQGLQFLFEYFSETQRNKGNFPGRFSGRQFSNSRSEMNVSTLELGDSALYLCASSLDRVFPDTQYFGPGTRLTVL.

This chain uses TRBV15 with TRBJ1-5; the D gene is possibly TRBD1 (5 bases). The CDR3 length is 16 residues. V lost 5 bases and J 6 bases, leaving 20 bases between the germline ends. Germline CDR1 reads LNHNV; CDR2 reads YYDKDF (reference sequence). The CDR3 DNA is TGTGCCACCAGCCCCGTTTGGCAAGGGGTTCGTCAGCCCCAGCATTTT. This sequence encodes CATSPVWQGVRQPQHF.

This chain links TRBV6-5 with TRBJ1-6; perhaps TRBD1 as D (5 bases). The germline V gene encodes CDR1 MNHEY and CDR2 SVGAGI. The V gene lost 7 bases and the J gene lost 9 bases, with 16 bases spanning the gap. The CDR3 has 14 amino acids. CDR3 protein: CASNTNRPRSPLHF. Written as DNA, the CDR3 is TGTGCCAGCAATACTAACAGGCCACGTTCACCCCTCCACTTT.

This clone showed up just a few times. The chain is built from TRBV5-4 and TRBJ2-7, with D possibly TRBD1 on 7 matching bases. CDR1 and CDR2 from the germline V gene are SGHNT and YYREEE (reference sequence). The CDR3 totals 15 residues. V lost 4 bases and J lost 5, with 19 bases in between. CDR3 sequence (DNA): TGTGCCAGCAGCGATCGGACAGGTAGCGGTAACGAGCAGTACTTC. Its translation: CASSDRTGSGNEQYF.

J is TRBJ2-1 and V is TRBV19; 11 nucleotides match TRBD1. The ends lost 4 bases at V and 3 bases at J; junction bases unmatched: 2. The V gene's germline CDR1 is LNHDA and CDR2 SQIVND (reference sequence). The CDR3 is 15 residues long. In DNA form, the CDR3 reads TGTGCCAGTAGTAGGGACAGGGGGGGCTACAATGAGCAGTTCTTC. Residues: CASSRDRGGYNEQFF.

The V and J genes are TRBV5-1 and TRBJ1-4; D possibly corresponds to TRBD1 (5 bases). The CDR3 is 14 residues long. Germline V lookup: CDR1 SGHRS, CDR2 YFSETQ. The V end was cut by 0 bases, the J end by 8 bases, with 11 bases between. The CDR3 region is CASSLGGAGEKLFF. In DNA, the CDR3 is TGCGCCAGCAGCTTGGGGGGCGCAGGGGAAAAACTGTTTTTT.

This clone has only one observation. The CDR3 region is CSGGSPSGYEQYF. Here the CDR3 DNA reads TGCAGCGGAGGGTCCCCTAGCGGTTACGAGCAGTACTTC. V gene TRBV29-1 combines with J gene TRBJ2-7; 7 bases line up with TRBD2. V was clipped by 7 bases and J by 4 bases; unmatched bases: 10. The CDR3 runs 13 residues. Germline lookup yields CDR1 SQVTM and CDR2 ANQGSEA.

The chain uses TRBV30 and TRBJ2-7, with D possibly being TRBD2 (7 bases). Trimming took 3 bases from V and 4 from J, leaving 13 bases between them. Germline V gene data show CDR1 as GTSNPN and CDR2 as SVGIG (reference sequence). The CDR3 loop spans 13 amino acids. CDR3 sequence (DNA): TGTGCCTGGAGCCAACAGGGAGGGTACGAGCAGTACTTC. It is translated as CAWSQQGGYEQYF.

The CDR3 reads CASSPSEAGKLYEQYF. The CDR3 coding sequence is TGTGCCAGCAGTCCCTCGGAAGCGGGGAAGCTCTACGAGCAGTACTTC. The chain couples TRBV28 to TRBJ2-7, with TRBD2 matching 7 bases. Germline V CDR1 and CDR2: MDHEN, SYDVKM. The CDR3 is 16 amino acids. V gave up 5 bases and J gave up 3 bases; unmatched junction bases: 13.

The rearrangement links TRBV28 to TRBJ1-2, with a weak D call TRBD1 (5 bases). V lost 6 bases and J 4 bases, leaving 15 bases between the germline ends. Per germline, CDR1 MDHEN and CDR2 SYDVKM. The CDR3 has 14 amino acids. This chain's CDR3 is CASSPHRTTYGYTF. Here the CDR3 DNA reads TGTGCCAGCAGCCCTCACCGGACAACCTATGGCTACACCTTC.

The CDR3 sequence: CASSLGLLLDNTGELFF. The CDR3 DNA is TGCGCCAGCAGCTTGGGGTTGTTACTAGATAACACCGGGGAGCTGTTTTTT. The chain has TRBV5-1 and TRBJ2-2, with D perhaps TRBD2 (5 bases). The V gene lost 0 bases and the J gene lost 2 bases, with 14 bases spanning the gap. This CDR3 region has 17 residues. CDR1 SGHRS and CDR2 YFSETQ come from the germline V gene.

V is TRBV5-4 and J is TRBJ2-3; D is possibly TRBD2 (6 bases). This CDR3 contains 16 residues. V gave up 0 bases and J gave up 0 bases, with 11 bases separating them. Germline-derived CDR1 and CDR2 are SGHNT and YYREEE (reference sequence). The CDR3 loop is CASSLAALASTDTQYF. The CDR3 bases are TGTGCCAGCAGCTTGGCCGCCCTAGCGAGCACAGATACGCAGTATTTT.

This chain links TRBV7-3 with TRBJ2-1, with 8 bases matching TRBD2. This CDR3 region has 14 residues. CDR1 is SGHTA and CDR2 is FQGTGA in the germline V gene. The ends lost 5 bases at V and 5 bases at J; junction bases unmatched: 5. CDR3 amino acids: CASSPSLADNEQFF. CDR3 DNA: TGTGCCAGCAGCCCTTCACTAGCGGACAATGAGCAGTTCTTC.

The chain recombines TRBV7-3 with TRBJ2-7; D is undetermined. Germline-derived CDR1 and CDR2 are SGHTA and FQGTGA. This CDR3 spans 12 amino acids. V lost 5 bases to trimming and J lost 7 bases, with 12 bases between them. The CDR3 nucleotides are TGTGCCAGCAGCCCCGATGGAGTAGAGCAGTACTTC. This gives the protein CASSPDGVEQYF.

The genes are TRBV28 and TRBJ2-7; TRBD1 is a possible D gene (5 bases). Germline CDR1 MDHEN, CDR2 SYDVKM. CDR3 length equals 12 residues. The V and J ends lost 5 bases and 4 bases respectively, with 9 bases between them. The CDR3 loop reads CASSQGQYEQYF. The CDR3 coding sequence is TGTGCCAGCAGTCAGGGCCAGTACGAGCAGTACTTC.

This rearrangement joins TRBV10-3 to TRBJ2-1; D may be TRBD2 (5 bases). The ends were cut back, 3 bases at V and 8 bases at J, with 8 bases in the middle. Germline V gene data show CDR1 as ENHRY and CDR2 as SYGVKD. The CDR3 is made up of 12 amino acids. The CDR3 sequence: CAISDYSDEQFF. The CDR3 DNA reads TGTGCCATCAGTGACTATAGCGATGAGCAGTTCTTC.